These 26 T cell receptor beta chains were sequenced from one sample in a study of control samples from healthy donors and cancer patients. The data were produced by immunoSEQ multiplex PCR, yet TCRdb's version contains in-frame clones alone and is incomplete. The table includes about 160,000 clones, roughly 94% detected once. Sequenced material: PBMCs. The receptors were gathered from a man in his 60s with colorectal cancer.

The CDR3 DNA reads as TGTGCCATCAGTGACCCTAGCGGGGGGGCGGTCTTCAAAGAGCAGTTCTTC. Residues: CAISDPSGGAVFKEQFF. The chain recombines TRBV10-3 with TRBJ2-1, with 12 bases aligning to TRBD2. CDR1 and CDR2 from the germline V gene are ENHRY and SYGVKD. This CDR3 has 17 amino acids. With 3 bases clipped from V and 10 bases from J, the junction kept 13 bases outside the gene matches.

Note on this clone: This CDR3 is also generated by other DNA sequences in the sample. CDR3 in DNA: TGTGCCTGGAGTGGACAGGCAAACACTGAAGCTTTCTTT. Translated, it gives CAWSGQANTEAFF. The chain employs TRBV30 and TRBJ1-1, with a weak D call TRBD1 (6 bases). Trimming left V 1 base short and J 2 bases short, with 8 bases between. Germline V lookup: CDR1 GTSNPN, CDR2 SVGIG (reference sequence). The CDR3 sequence is 13 residues long.

V and J are TRBV3-1 (or the pseudogene TRBV3-2) and TRBJ2-1; D is unclear. The V end lost 4 bases, the J end lost 7 bases, and 17 bases lay between the germline ends. The length of the CDR3 is 15 residues. Germline V gene data show CDR1 as LGHDT and CDR2 as YNNKEL (reference sequence). The CDR3 DNA reads TGTGCCAGCAGCCTTGGGCGGACCTCCCCGAATGAGCAGTTCTTC. It is translated as CASSLGRTSPNEQFF.

The gene calls are TRBV18 and TRBJ2-3; 12 bases are shared with TRBD2. This CDR3 region has 19 residues. The junction had 8 bases not matched to a gene; V was cut back by 1 base and J by 0 bases. CDR1 and CDR2 (germline): KGHSH, LQKENI. CDR3: CASSPQASGGARSTDTQYF. The CDR3 DNA reads TGTGCCAGCTCACCACAGGCTAGCGGGGGGGCCCGCAGCACAGATACGCAGTATTTT.

The chain combines TRBV11-2 with TRBJ1-2; 8 positions agree with TRBD1. The germline gives CDR1 SGHAT, CDR2 FQNNGV. V shed 5 bases, J shed 10 bases, and the junction held 12 bases outside the gene matches. The CDR3 contains 14 residues. The CDR3 nucleotides read TGTGCCAGCAGCGGTCTTGGTTACAGGGGGTCCTACACCTTC. It specifies CASSGLGYRGSYTF.

The chain employs TRBV6-5 and TRBJ2-6; 7 bases fit TRBD2. The CDR3 sequence is 13 residues long. Trimming removed 7 bases from V and 6 bases from J; junction bases left unmatched: 3. CDR1 is MNHEY, CDR2 SVGAGI, per germline. In nucleotides, the CDR3 is TGTGCCAGCACCGCGGGAGTGGCCAACGTCCTGACTTTC. Translating gives CASTAGVANVLTF.

The rearrangement links TRBV27 to TRBJ2-3, with 15 nucleotides matching TRBD2. CDR3 length: 18 residues. Trimming at V came to 3 bases and at J to 3 bases, leaving 7 bases not matched to a gene. The V gene's germline CDR1 is MNHEY and CDR2 SMNVEV (reference sequence). The CDR3 loop reads CASSLDWTSGGATDTQYF. The CDR3 DNA sequence: TGTGCCAGCAGTTTGGATTGGACTAGCGGGGGGGCAACAGATACGCAGTATTTT.

The rearrangement joins TRBV20-1 to TRBJ1-2; perhaps TRBD1 as D (5 bases). With 3 bases removed from V and 3 bases from J, the gap between germline ends came to 17 bases. Germline lookup yields CDR1 DFQATT and CDR2 SNEGSKA (reference sequence). The CDR3 has 15 residues. CDR3 nucleotides: TGCAGTGCTAGTTTAGGCCAGGGTAAAGACTATGGCTACACCTTC. It is translated as CSASLGQGKDYGYTF.

The chain combines TRBV5-4 with TRBJ1-2; 7 positions match TRBD1. Germline trimming cut 4 bases from V and 2 bases from J; bases unmatched to any gene: 2. Germline V gives CDR1 SGHNT, CDR2 YYREEE (reference sequence). CDR3 length: 13 amino acids. The CDR3 region has the DNA TGTGCCAGCAGCCTCAGGGGGAACTATGGCTACACCTTC. It codes for CASSLRGNYGYTF.

The CDR3 protein is CASSLTTGGAGELFF. DNA of the CDR3: TGTGCCAGCAGTTTGACTACCGGTGGAGCCGGGGAGCTGTTTTTT. The V and J genes are TRBV27 and TRBJ2-2; D perhaps matches TRBD2 (5 bases). Germline CDR1 reads MNHEY; CDR2 reads SMNVEV (reference sequence). This CDR3 spans 15 amino acids. V lost 3 bases and J lost 6, with 14 bases in between.

The rearrangement links TRBV5-1 to TRBJ2-1, with D perhaps being TRBD1 or TRBD2 (5 bases each). The CDR3 extends over 15 amino acids. CDR1 and CDR2 (germline): SGHRS, YFSETQ. Trimming took 4 bases from V and 7 from J, leaving 18 bases between them. The CDR3 region is CASSTAQRGVNEQFF. The CDR3 region has the DNA TGCGCCAGCAGCACCGCCCAGCGAGGGGTAAATGAGCAGTTCTTC. Using reference TRBV5-1 and TRBJ2-1 for the parts outside the CDR3, the full variable domain is KAGVTQTPRYLIKTRGQQVTLSCSPISGHRSVSWYQQTPGQGLQFLFEYFSETQRNKGNFPGRFSGRQFSNSRSEMNVSTLELGDSALYLCASSTAQRGVNEQFFGPGTRLTVL.

V is TRBV19 and J is TRBJ2-5; the match to TRBD2 covers 7 bases. V trimming: 5 bases; J trimming: 0 bases; junction bases outside the gene matches: 6. Germline values: CDR1 LNHDA, CDR2 SQIVND (reference sequence). The CDR3 consists of 15 residues. DNA for the CDR3: TGTGCCAGTAGTGAGGCTAGCGGCTACCAAGAGACCCAGTACTTC. It encodes CASSEASGYQETQYF.

The gene calls are TRBV30 and TRBJ2-6; 7 positions agree with TRBD1. V was pared by 2 bases and J by 2 bases, with 6 bases of the junction left unmatched. The length of the CDR3 is 16 residues. CDR1 and CDR2 from the germline V gene are GTSNPN and SVGIG (reference sequence). CDR3 amino acids: CAWSRHRGTGANVLTF. Here the CDR3 DNA reads TGTGCCTGGAGTCGTCACAGGGGCACTGGGGCCAACGTCCTGACTTTC.

In this sample, this clone turned up once. The chain couples TRBV18 to TRBJ1-1; D gene ambiguous. The CDR3 runs 15 residues. CDR1 is KGHSH and CDR2 is LQKENI in the germline V gene. Trimming took 3 bases from V and 1 from J, leaving 12 bases between them. CDR3 sequence reads: CASSPPGPKNTEAFF. The CDR3 DNA reads as TGTGCCAGCTCACCGCCGGGCCCGAAGAACACTGAAGCTTTCTTT.

The chain recombines TRBV19 with TRBJ2-7; the match to TRBD1 covers 9 bases. This CDR3 contains 14 residues. After removal of 8 bases from V and 2 bases from J, the junction contained 7 bases not matched to a gene. Germline V gives CDR1 LNHDA, CDR2 SQIVND (reference sequence). The DNA for the CDR3 is TGTGCCAGTCACTCACAGGGGGCCCCCTACGAGCAGTACTTC. Translation gives CASHSQGAPYEQYF.

This rearrangement joins TRBV14 to TRBJ1-5; D might be TRBD1 (5 bases). This CDR3 spans 14 amino acids. Germline CDR1 is SGHDN and CDR2 is FVKESK. The ends were cut back, 0 bases at V and 6 bases at J, with 9 bases in the middle. The chain's CDR3 is CASSQDVRVQPQHF. For the CDR3, the DNA is TGTGCCAGCAGCCAAGATGTCAGGGTTCAGCCCCAGCATTTT.

J is TRBJ2-3 and V is TRBV7-2, with D maybe TRBD2 (5 bases). With 1 base removed from V and 0 bases from J, the gap between germline ends came to 8 bases. The CDR3 totals 15 residues. The germline V gene has CDR1 SGHTA and CDR2 FQGNSA. The CDR3 DNA is TGTGCCAGCAGCTTAGTAGCGCTGAGCACAGATACGCAGTATTTT. Translating gives CASSLVALSTDTQYF. The whole variable domain, remainder taken from reference TRBV7-2 and TRBJ2-3, is GAGVSQSPSNKVTEKGKDVELRCDPISGHTALYWYRQSLGQGLEFLIYFQGNSAPDKSGLPSDRFSAERTGGSVSTLTIQRTQQEDSAVYLCASSLVALSTDTQYFGPGTRLTVL.

This clone was found once. This rearrangement joins TRBV6-5 to TRBJ1-1; D is uncertain. The CDR3 runs 15 residues. Germline lookup yields CDR1 MNHEY and CDR2 SVGAGI. V lost 8 bases to trimming and J lost 2 bases, with 18 bases between them. CDR3 coding DNA: TGTGCCAGCCCCCCAGTCGGGCAGCCTAACACTGAAGCTTTCTTT. As protein: CASPPVGQPNTEAFF.

Worth noting for this clone: Other DNA sequences in this specimen translate into the identical CDR3. This chain links TRBV18 with TRBJ1-3; no reliable D call. Trimming removed 2 bases from V and 0 bases from J, with 2 bases in between. The CDR3 is 13 residues long. Germline values: CDR1 KGHSH, CDR2 LQKENI. CDR3 nucleotide sequence: TGTGCCAGCTCACCAGACTCTGGAAACACCATATATTTT. This encodes CASSPDSGNTIYF.

The CDR3 is CASSYAGNTEAFF. Here the CDR3 DNA reads TGTGCCAGCAGTTACGCCGGGAACACTGAAGCTTTCTTT. The chain uses TRBV6-5 and TRBJ1-1; unclear D gene. The V end was cut by 2 bases, the J end by 1 base, with 5 bases between. This CDR3 contains 13 residues. Germline V gene sequence: CDR1 MNHEY, CDR2 SVGAGI.

This clone has just one count. The V call is TRBV5-6, the J call TRBJ2-2; 9 bases fit TRBD2. This CDR3 region has 18 residues. Trimming took 1 base from V and 0 from J; bases not matched to a gene: 7. Looked up from germline, CDR1 is SGHDT and CDR2 is YYEEEE. For the CDR3, the DNA is TGTGCCAGCAGCTTGCTAGGCGCGGGGGGGACGAACACCGGGGAGCTGTTTTTT. It specifies CASSLLGAGGTNTGELFF.

The chain employs TRBV6-4 and TRBJ1-1; D uncertain. Germline CDR1 reads MRHNA; CDR2 reads SNTAGT. The CDR3 totals 14 residues. V shed 0 bases and J shed 2 bases, with 7 bases lying between them. The CDR3 here is CASSDSLRNTEAFF. The CDR3 bases are TGTGCCAGCAGTGACTCACTGAGAAACACTGAAGCTTTCTTT.

With regard to this clone: Other DNA sequences in this sample translate to the same CDR3. This chain connects TRBV2 to TRBJ2-6; 7 nucleotides agree with TRBD2. Per the germline V gene, CDR1 is SNHLY and CDR2 is FYNNEI. With 6 bases clipped from V and 4 bases from J, the junction kept 3 bases outside the gene matches. This CDR3 has 14 residues. CDR3 coding DNA: TGTGCCAGCAGGGGGGGAGGGGGGGCCAACGTCCTGACTTTC. Translation gives CASRGGGGANVLTF.

The V gene is TRBV5-6, the J gene TRBJ2-1; D possibly corresponds to TRBD2 (7 bases). The CDR3 is 16 amino acids. V was shortened by 1 base and J by 5 bases, with 16 bases between the two germline ends. Germline V lookup: CDR1 SGHDT, CDR2 YYEEEE. CDR3 amino acids: CASSLITARGHNEQFF. CDR3 nucleotide sequence: TGTGCCAGCAGCTTGATAACCGCGCGGGGGCACAATGAGCAGTTCTTC.

This chain links TRBV25-1 with TRBJ1-1; D is possibly TRBD1 (5 bases). The germline gives CDR1 MGHDK, CDR2 SYGVNS. There are 12 residues in the CDR3. Trimming removed 4 bases at V and 8 bases at J, with 11 bases between. This chain's CDR3 is CASSATGTEAFF. DNA for the CDR3: TGTGCCAGCAGTGCAACCGGGACGGAAGCTTTCTTT.

In regard to this clone: A read error may account for a junction end that differs from germline. This chain connects TRBV19 to TRBJ1-1; TRBD1 matches 9 bases. The CDR3 loop spans 15 amino acids. Germline CDR1 LNHDA, CDR2 SQIVND (reference sequence). CDR3 protein: CASSERPGQGRTGLF. CDR3 nucleotide sequence: TGTGCCAGTAGCGAAAGACCGGGACAGGGCCGAACAGGTCTCTTT.